The 32 T cell receptor beta chains below all came from one sample that was sequenced in a study of control samples from healthy donors and cancer patients. TCRdb's table, derived via immunoSEQ multiplex PCR, lists solely in-frame clones and lacks some. The table includes 80,000 to 100,000 clones, 70% to 80% detected once. Sequenced material: blood. All receptors come from a woman aged 25 to 39 in good health.

The chain carries TRBV21-1 and TRBJ1-1. TRBV21-1 is a pseudogene segment. The CDR3 length is 17 residues. CDR3 nucleotides: TGTGCCAGCAAGGTAAGAGGGGAACGCGTCTCGAACACTGAAGCTTTCTTT. This translates into CASKVRGERVSNTEAFF.

The genes are TRBV5-1 and TRBJ2-3, with 7 bases identical to TRBD2. The germline CDR1 and CDR2 sequences are SGHRS and YFSETQ. This CDR3 region has 15 residues. The J segment lost 3 bases and the V segment lost 2 bases, leaving 6 bases of the junction unmatched. The CDR3 bases are TGCGCCAGCAGCTTCGGGAGCGGGGTTACAGATACGCAGTATTTT. Amino acids: CASSFGSGVTDTQYF.

V is TRBV4-3 and J is TRBJ1-4, with 7 bases aligning to TRBD1. V lost 3 bases to trimming and J lost 6 bases; unmatched junction nucleotides: 4. The CDR3 runs to 14 residues. Germline V gene data show CDR1 as LGHNA and CDR2 as YSLEER. The CDR3 reads CASSHRDSHEKLFF. CDR3 DNA sequence: TGCGCCAGCAGCCACCGGGACAGCCATGAAAAACTGTTTTTT.

The chain joins TRBV9 to TRBJ2-5; 11 positions agree with TRBD2. There are 15 residues in the CDR3. CDR1 is SGDLS, CDR2 YYNGEE, per germline. Trimming took 4 bases from V and 0 from J; bases not matched to a gene: 2. The CDR3 bases are TGTGCCAGCAGCCGACTAGCGGGAAACCAAGAGACCCAGTACTTC. This encodes CASSRLAGNQETQYF.

The chain uses TRBV6-5 and TRBJ1-2, with D possibly TRBD1 on 6 matching bases. This CDR3 has 15 residues. V was shortened by 0 bases and J by 4 bases, with 12 bases between the two germline ends. Germline V gene lookup returns CDR1 MNHEY and CDR2 SVGAGI. The CDR3, as DNA: TGTGCCAGCAGTTACTCTGGGGGGGGCGGCTATGGCTACACCTTC. This sequence encodes CASSYSGGGGYGYTF.

CDR3 sequence: CAISESDVAAFF. CDR3 DNA sequence: TGTGCCATCAGTGAGTCAGACGTTGCAGCTTTCTTT. The chain couples TRBV10-3 to TRBJ1-1, with unresolved D. Per germline, CDR1 ENHRY and CDR2 SYGVKD. This CDR3 is 12 amino acids long. Trimming took 0 bases from V and 10 from J, leaving 9 bases between them.

This sequence joins TRBV6-4 and TRBJ1-1; 7 bases match TRBD1. Looked up from germline, CDR1 is MRHNA and CDR2 is SNTAGT. V was clipped by 2 bases and J by 7 bases; unmatched bases: 7. CDR3 length: 14 residues. This CDR3 is CASSDGTEGSEAFF. The CDR3 DNA follows: TGTGCCAGCAGTGACGGGACAGAGGGAAGTGAAGCTTTCTTT.

V usage is TRBV6-4 and J usage is TRBJ1-5; TRBD1 matches at 10 bases. The CDR3 has 15 residues. Germline assignment: CDR1 MRHNA and CDR2 SNTAGT. Trimming at V came to 6 bases and at J to 11 bases, leaving 13 bases not matched to a gene. As DNA, the CDR3 is TGTGCCAGCAGCCGGGCCGGGACAGGGGACGGAGCCCAGCATTTT. Translated: CASSRAGTGDGAQHF.

This chain joins TRBV5-6 and TRBJ1-2, with D unresolved. The germline gives CDR1 SGHDT, CDR2 YYEEEE. V was clipped by 2 bases and J by 1 base, with 9 bases between them. This CDR3 has 14 residues. The CDR3 nucleotides are TGTGCCAGCAGCTTTGCCGCGGATAACTATGGCTACACCTTC. This encodes CASSFAADNYGYTF.

The rearrangement joins TRBV5-6 to TRBJ2-5; D is undetermined. The germline CDR1 and CDR2 sequences are SGHDT and YYEEEE. The CDR3 length is 14 residues. Trimming removed 2 bases from V and 5 bases from J, with 13 bases in between. The CDR3 spells CASSFEARAETQYF. The CDR3 nucleotides read TGTGCCAGCAGCTTCGAGGCCCGTGCGGAGACCCAGTACTTC.

This clone was observed a few times. The chain uses TRBV10-2 and TRBJ1-2; 8 bases are shared with TRBD1. This CDR3 spans 13 amino acids. V shed 7 bases, J shed 8 bases, and the junction held 9 bases outside the gene matches. Germline CDR1 and CDR2: WSHSY and SAAADI. The CDR3 spells CASTEGQGWGYTF. In nucleotides, the CDR3 is TGCGCCAGCACCGAAGGACAGGGCTGGGGCTACACCTTC.

The chain is built from TRBV9 and TRBJ1-2; 7 bases match TRBD1. The CDR3 extends over 15 amino acids. The germline gives CDR1 SGDLS, CDR2 YYNGEE. Trimming took 4 bases from V and 3 from J; bases not matched to a gene: 9. The CDR3 DNA reads TGTGCCAGCAGCCCTCACGCCGGGACAGACTATGGCTACACCTTC. Amino acids: CASSPHAGTDYGYTF.

The rearrangement joins TRBV9 to TRBJ1-5; D is possibly TRBD1 (6 bases). Germline V gene sequence: CDR1 SGDLS, CDR2 YYNGEE. The CDR3 length is 14 residues. Trimming took 3 bases from V and 6 from J, leaving 13 bases between them. The CDR3 is CASSATGMGQPQHF. The CDR3, as DNA: TGTGCCAGCAGCGCAACAGGGATGGGTCAGCCCCAGCATTTT.

The chain uses TRBV19 and TRBJ1-6; D remains ambiguous. Trimming removed 4 bases from V and 6 bases from J, with 13 bases in between. The CDR3 has 15 amino acids. CDR1 and CDR2 from the germline V gene are LNHDA and SQIVND (reference sequence). The DNA of the CDR3 is TGTGCCAGTAGTACAACCACCGGGAGTAATTCACCCCTCCACTTT. Protein sequence: CASSTTTGSNSPLHF.

The chain couples TRBV5-4 to TRBJ1-2, with D possibly TRBD1 on 5 matching bases. The germline gives CDR1 SGHNT, CDR2 YYREEE (reference sequence). The CDR3 sequence is 15 residues long. Trimming took off 0 bases at V and 8 bases at J, with 17 bases between the two ends. CDR3 loop: CASSLGRAGQGGYTF. Here the CDR3 DNA reads TGTGCCAGCAGCTTGGGAAGGGCAGGCCAGGGCGGCTACACCTTC.

The chain carries TRBV19 and TRBJ1-6, with TRBD1 identical over 7 bases. The V and J ends lost 5 bases and 11 bases, in that order; junction bases with no gene match: 12. The CDR3 runs to 15 residues. The germline gives CDR1 LNHDA, CDR2 SQIVND (reference sequence). DNA of the CDR3: TGTGCCAGTAGTCTTTGTATCAGGGGGGGTCCACCCCTCCACTTT. This translates into CASSLCIRGGPPLHF.

The chain employs TRBV11-3 and TRBJ2-5, with D tentatively TRBD2 (5 bases). The V and J ends lost 4 bases and 5 bases respectively, with 5 bases between them. CDR1 and CDR2 (germline): SGHNT, YENEEA. There are 11 residues in the CDR3. The DNA for the CDR3 is TGTGCCAGCAGCTCGGGGGAGACCCAGTACTTC. It codes for CASSSGETQYF.

This clone was seen only once. CDR3: CASSLSPGGRAGRGTEAFF. Here the CDR3 DNA reads TGTGCCAGCAGTCTTTCACCAGGTGGACGGGCAGGTCGGGGGACTGAAGCTTTCTTT. The chain uses TRBV27 and TRBJ1-1; tentative D call: TRBD1 (5 bases). CDR1 and CDR2 from the germline V gene are MNHEY and SMNVEV (reference sequence). Trimming took 5 bases from V and 5 from J, leaving 30 bases between them. The CDR3 length is 19 residues.

The chain carries TRBV6-2 or TRBV6-3 and TRBJ2-7; D possibly corresponds to TRBD1 (6 bases). Germline CDR1 reads MNHEY; CDR2 reads SVGEGT. The CDR3 extends over 16 amino acids. Trimming cost V 0 bases and J 4 bases, with 16 bases left between them. The CDR3 DNA follows: TGTGCCAGCAGTTACTCGGTCAGGGGAGCGAATTACGAGCAGTACTTC. Residues: CASSYSVRGANYEQYF.

The chain links TRBV7-9 to TRBJ1-3; D is unclear. Looked up from germline, CDR1 is SEHNR and CDR2 is FQNEAQ (reference sequence). The length of the CDR3 is 12 residues. Trimming removed 5 bases from V and 8 bases from J, with 10 bases in between. The CDR3: CASSPSTDTIYF. The CDR3 DNA reads as TGTGCCAGCAGCCCCTCAACGGACACCATATATTTT. Combining the CDR3 with reference TRBV7-9 and TRBJ1-3 gives the whole variable domain DTGVSQNPRHKITKRGQNVTFRCDPISEHNRLYWYRQTLGQGPEFLTYFQNEAQLEKSRLLSDRFSAERPKGSFSTLEIQRTEQGDSAMYLCASSPSTDTIYFGEGSWLTVV.

The chain carries TRBV13 and TRBJ2-5; TRBD2 is a possible D gene (5 bases). V was cut by 0 bases and J by 1 base, with 9 bases left in between. This CDR3 contains 15 residues. Germline V CDR1 and CDR2: PRHDT, FYEKMQ (reference sequence). The CDR3 here is CASSLGRGFQETQYF. CDR3 nucleotide sequence: TGTGCCAGCAGCTTAGGCCGGGGATTCCAAGAGACCCAGTACTTC.

This chain uses TRBV11-2 with TRBJ1-2; the D is unclear. V was pared by 4 bases and J by 8 bases, with 8 bases between. There are 11 residues in the CDR3. Germline CDR1 reads SGHAT; CDR2 reads FQNNGV. For the CDR3, the DNA is TGTGCCAGCAGCTCAACCCAAGGCTACACCTTC. It codes for CASSSTQGYTF.

This chain links TRBV9 with TRBJ1-2; D call uncertain. This CDR3 has 12 residues. Germline CDR1 reads SGDLS; CDR2 reads YYNGEE. Trimming stripped 4 bases from V and 2 bases from J, with 6 bases between. The CDR3 DNA is TGTGCCAGCAGCCGCGCGAACTATGGCTACACCTTC. Translating it yields CASSRANYGYTF.

The chain recombines TRBV7-9 with TRBJ2-5; D is unresolved. The CDR3 is 11 residues long. The V end was cut by 2 bases, the J end by 4 bases, with 2 bases between. Germline CDR1 is SEHNR and CDR2 is FQNEAQ (reference sequence). CDR3 sequence (DNA): TGTGCCAGCAGCTTAACAGAGACCCAGTACTTC. This sequence encodes CASSLTETQYF.

The chain links TRBV6-2 or TRBV6-3 to TRBJ2-7, with D tentatively TRBD1 (5 bases). The CDR3 covers 12 residues. Germline-derived CDR1 and CDR2 are MNHEY and SVGEGT. With 4 bases removed from V and 6 bases from J, the gap between germline ends came to 10 bases. The CDR3 coding sequence is TGTGCCAGCAGTTCCACAGGTGGCGAGCAGTACTTC. Its translation: CASSSTGGEQYF.

J is TRBJ2-5 and V is TRBV7-2; D is possibly TRBD1 (5 bases). V was clipped by 5 bases and J by 1 base, with 14 bases between them. Germline CDR1 SGHTA, CDR2 FQGNSA. There are 15 residues in the CDR3. This CDR3 reads CASSQIQGSQETQYF. The CDR3 DNA reads TGTGCCAGCAGCCAAATCCAGGGATCCCAAGAGACCCAGTACTTC.

The chain couples TRBV3-1 (or the pseudogene TRBV3-2) to TRBJ2-5; a possible D gene is TRBD2 (6 bases). This CDR3 comprises 14 residues. Germline V CDR1 and CDR2: LGHDT, YNNKEL (reference sequence). Trimming removed 0 bases from V and 7 bases from J, with 12 bases in between. The DNA of the CDR3 is TGTGCCAGCAGCCAAGATTTGAGGGGAGGGACCCAGTACTTC. As protein: CASSQDLRGGTQYF.

This rearrangement joins TRBV9 to TRBJ1-2, with D possibly TRBD1 on 5 matching bases. Trimming pared 3 bases from V and 9 bases from J, leaving 18 bases between. The CDR3 has 14 amino acids. The germline gives CDR1 SGDLS, CDR2 YYNGEE. The CDR3 sequence is CASSGLGQGASYTF. Here the CDR3 DNA reads TGTGCCAGCAGCGGACTTGGGCAGGGTGCGAGCTACACCTTC.

The rearrangement links TRBV5-1 to TRBJ1-2; TRBD1 matches 7 bases. The CDR3 sequence is 14 residues long. V shed 4 bases, J shed 1 base, and the junction held 4 bases outside the gene matches. Germline V lookup: CDR1 SGHRS, CDR2 YFSETQ. This chain's CDR3 is CASSPDRINYGYTF. CDR3 DNA sequence: TGCGCCAGCAGCCCGGACAGGATTAACTATGGCTACACCTTC.

A few counts support this clone. The J gene is TRBJ2-5, the V gene TRBV9; D may be TRBD2 (7 bases). Germline-derived CDR1 and CDR2 are SGDLS and YYNGEE. V lost 4 bases and J 2 bases, leaving 24 bases between the germline ends. The CDR3 runs 18 residues. The CDR3, as DNA: TGTGCCAGCAGCCCCACTACGGGGTACGGGGGGACACAAGAGACCCAGTACTTC. Translating it yields CASSPTTGYGGTQETQYF.

DNA of the CDR3: TGCGCCAGCACTCTCGGAGGCATCTCTGGAAACACCATATATTTT. Protein sequence: CASTLGGISGNTIYF. This chain connects TRBV5-1 to TRBJ1-3; D remains unclear. Germline V lookup: CDR1 SGHRS, CDR2 YFSETQ. The CDR3 extends over 15 amino acids. The ends were cut back, 6 bases at V and 0 bases at J, with 13 bases in the middle.

The rearrangement links TRBV7-9 to TRBJ2-1; D tentatively fits TRBD1 or TRBD2 (5 bases each). There are 16 residues in the CDR3. Between the trimmed V and J ends, which lost 5 bases and 5 bases, there was a span of 19 bases. Germline V gene lookup returns CDR1 SEHNR and CDR2 FQNEAQ (reference sequence). CDR3 coding DNA: TGTGCCAGCAGCCGAGTAGCTCTAAGAGGGGACAATGAGCAGTTCTTC. Translation: CASSRVALRGDNEQFF. The whole variable domain, filled in from reference TRBV7-9 and TRBJ2-1, reads DTGVSQNPRHKITKRGQNVTFRCDPISEHNRLYWYRQTLGQGPEFLTYFQNEAQLEKSRLLSDRFSAERPKGSFSTLEIQRTEQGDSAMYLCASSRVALRGDNEQFFGPGTRLTVL.